This entry concerns a single T cell receptor beta chain. This CDR3 is built from 16 residues. V trimming: 5 bases; J trimming: 4 bases; junction bases outside the gene matches: 11. Germline values: CDR1 SGHVS, CDR2 FQNEAQ. This sample stems from a study of blood T cell repertoires in COVID-19. Some clones are missing from TCRdb's copy, which holds only in-frame ones; the method was immunoSEQ multiplex PCR. The sample records some 190,000 clones, 88% being singletons. This clonotype was obtained from a man aged 18 to 29 with active or convalescent COVID-19. The sequencing input was peripheral blood. The V gene is TRBV7-8, the J gene TRBJ2-7; 10 bases match TRBD2. CDR3: CASSPKSSGSHYEQYF. CDR3 nucleotide sequence: TGTGCCAGCAGCCCGAAATCTAGCGGGAGTCATTACGAGCAGTACTTC.